This TCR beta chain was identified during a study of blood T cell repertoires in COVID-19. Profiling relied on immunoSEQ multiplex PCR, and the TCRdb table lists in-frame clones only, not all of them. The repertoire has 220,000 or so clones, around 83% of them found once; the top ten carry 6.8%. CDR3 length: 14 amino acids. Germline-derived CDR1 and CDR2 are GTSNPN and SVGIG (reference sequence). Deletions cut 2 bases from V and 3 bases from J, with 13 bases between. The chain is built from TRBV30 and TRBJ1-1; weak D call: TRBD1 (5 bases). The TCR was taken from a woman between 35 and 50 years old who had recovered from COVID-19. The material sequenced was PBMCs or T cells enriched from blood (not recorded which). CDR3 protein: CAWSLRGVDTEAFF. Written as DNA, the CDR3 is TGTGCCTGGAGTTTGCGGGGGGTTGACACTGAAGCTTTCTTT.